The 14 T cell receptor beta chains below all came from one sample that was sequenced in a study of T cell changes during pregnancy in multiple sclerosis. Assay used: immunoSEQ multiplex PCR; TCRdb lists only in-frame clones, some missing. The table shows fewer than 85,000 clones, with more than 85% occurring only once. The sample consisted of peripheral blood, taken in the first trimester of pregnancy. The receptors derive from a female donor in good health, enrolled as a control in a pregnancy study.

Written as DNA, the CDR3 is TGTGCCAGTAAACTAGCGGGAGTCGGGAATGAGCAGTTCTTC. Translation: CASKLAGVGNEQFF. This chain uses TRBV19 with TRBJ2-1, with 11 nucleotides matching TRBD2. Germline V gives CDR1 LNHDA, CDR2 SQIVND (reference sequence). With 7 bases clipped from V and 7 bases from J, the junction kept 6 bases outside the gene matches. CDR3 length: 14 amino acids.

This chain joins TRBV7-8 and TRBJ2-1, with 7 nucleotides matching TRBD2. This CDR3 has 15 residues. With V trimmed by 1 base and J by 8 bases, 8 bases remained unmatched. Germline V CDR1 and CDR2: SGHVS, FQNEAQ. Here the CDR3 DNA reads TGTGCCAGCAGCTTAGGTGGGTTAGCGGGCCATGAGCAGTTCTTC. It is translated as CASSLGGLAGHEQFF.

The chain employs TRBV6-1 and TRBJ2-3; D is uncertain. Germline CDR1 reads MNHNS; CDR2 reads SASEGT. This CDR3 contains 11 residues. Trimming removed 8 bases at V and 6 bases at J, with 9 bases between. This CDR3 reads CASPERDTQYF. The CDR3 bases are TGTGCCAGCCCCGAGAGGGATACGCAGTATTTT.

This sequence joins TRBV27 and TRBJ1-1; D gene uncertain. CDR1 MNHEY and CDR2 SMNVEV come from the germline V gene (reference sequence). The CDR3 covers 16 residues. Trimming pared 4 bases from V and 1 base from J, leaving 16 bases between. The CDR3 sequence is CASSYDSYRENTEAFF. The CDR3 DNA follows: TGTGCCAGCAGTTATGACTCATATCGGGAGAACACTGAAGCTTTCTTT.

The chain links TRBV29-1 to TRBJ2-7; 10 bases are shared with TRBD1. This CDR3 region has 13 residues. Germline V CDR1 and CDR2: SQVTM, ANQGSEA. J gave up 4 bases and V 4 bases, and 4 bases lay outside the gene matches. This CDR3 reads CSVAGTGEYEQYF. The CDR3 DNA follows: TGCAGCGTTGCAGGGACAGGGGAATACGAGCAGTACTTC.

V is TRBV28 and J is TRBJ2-1, with 11 bases aligning to TRBD2. With 8 bases clipped from V and 0 bases from J, the junction kept 18 bases outside the gene matches. CDR3 size: 20 residues. CDR1 and CDR2 from the germline V gene are MDHEN and SYDVKM. The CDR3 DNA sequence: TGTGCCAGCCTCGGGGGGGGTCGTCTAGCGGGAGGCCTCTCCTACAATGAGCAGTTCTTC. This encodes CASLGGGRLAGGLSYNEQFF.

This clone has only one observation. This rearrangement joins TRBV9 to TRBJ1-3, with TRBD1 matching over 7 bases. The CDR3 runs to 15 residues. V dropped 0 bases and J dropped 4; count of bases not matched to a gene: 4. The germline CDR1 and CDR2 sequences are SGDLS and YYNGEE. The CDR3 DNA reads as TGTGCCAGCAGCGTAGACCAGGGGGAAGGAAACACCATATATTTT. Residues: CASSVDQGEGNTIYF.

This chain uses TRBV28 with TRBJ2-7, with D perhaps TRBD1 (6 bases). There are 14 residues in the CDR3. Germline CDR1 reads MDHEN; CDR2 reads SYDVKM. The V and J ends lost 6 bases and 2 bases respectively, with 14 bases between them. CDR3 sequence (DNA): TGTGCCAGCAGCCCCGAGACAGGCGCCTACGAGCAGTACTTC. As protein: CASSPETGAYEQYF.

This clone was seen only once. The J gene is TRBJ2-3, the V gene TRBV5-1, with 7 bases that match TRBD2. There are 18 residues in the CDR3. Germline CDR1 is SGHRS and CDR2 is YFSETQ. The V segment lost 2 bases and the J segment 0 bases; nucleotides outside the gene matches: 12. Here the CDR3 DNA reads TGCGCCAGCAGCTTCTTCGTCACTGGTAGCGGGAGCACAGATACGCAGTATTTT. It yields the protein CASSFFVTGSGSTDTQYF.

The chain carries TRBV27 and TRBJ2-1; D may be TRBD1 (5 bases). The V gene lost 2 bases and the J gene lost 7 bases, with 6 bases spanning the gap. This CDR3 is 12 amino acids long. From germline, CDR1 is MNHEY and CDR2 SMNVEV (reference sequence). The CDR3: CASSLRGNEQFF. The DNA of the CDR3 is TGTGCCAGCAGTTTAAGGGGTAATGAGCAGTTCTTC.

V gene TRBV28 combines with J gene TRBJ1-2; TRBD1 might be the D (5 bases). V shed 5 bases and J shed 2 bases, with 12 bases lying between them. The CDR3 contains 14 residues. The V gene's germline CDR1 is MDHEN and CDR2 SYDVKM. CDR3 residues: CASSLRTLNYGYTF. CDR3 nucleotide sequence: TGTGCCAGCAGTCTCAGGACATTGAACTATGGCTACACCTTC.

This clone was observed at least ten times. The J gene is TRBJ1-4, the V gene TRBV10-2; the match to TRBD1 covers 7 bases. The CDR3 consists of 15 residues. Germline V CDR1 and CDR2: WSHSY, SAAADI. The J segment lost 8 bases and the V segment lost 2 bases, leaving 8 bases of the junction unmatched. CDR3: CASSEETGRREKLFF. The CDR3 DNA follows: TGCGCCAGCAGTGAGGAGACAGGGCGGCGCGAAAAACTGTTTTTT.

The genes are TRBV6-1 and TRBJ1-5; TRBD1 is a possible D gene (5 bases). This CDR3 is 15 amino acids long. The germline CDR1 and CDR2 sequences are MNHNS and SASEGT. Deletions cut 1 base from V and 6 bases from J, with 13 bases between. The CDR3 DNA is TGTGCCAGCAGTGAAGGGCCCCTAAGGGGTCAGCCCCAGCATTTT. It codes for CASSEGPLRGQPQHF.

This clone has a handful of counts. This chain links TRBV2 with TRBJ1-1; D not resolved. The V gene lost 10 bases and the J gene lost 1 base, with 13 bases spanning the gap. The CDR3 is made up of 13 amino acids. Germline CDR1 and CDR2: SNHLY and FYNNEI. The CDR3 reads CATQVVGNTEAFF. The CDR3 DNA follows: TGTGCCACCCAGGTAGTGGGGAACACTGAAGCTTTCTTT. Supplemented by reference TRBV2 and TRBJ1-1, the full variable domain reads EPEVTQTPSHQVTQMGQEVILRCVPISNHLYFYWYRQILGQKVEFLVSFYNNEISEKSEIFDDQFSVERPDGSNFTLKIRSTKLEDSAMYFCATQVVGNTEAFFGQGTRLTVV.